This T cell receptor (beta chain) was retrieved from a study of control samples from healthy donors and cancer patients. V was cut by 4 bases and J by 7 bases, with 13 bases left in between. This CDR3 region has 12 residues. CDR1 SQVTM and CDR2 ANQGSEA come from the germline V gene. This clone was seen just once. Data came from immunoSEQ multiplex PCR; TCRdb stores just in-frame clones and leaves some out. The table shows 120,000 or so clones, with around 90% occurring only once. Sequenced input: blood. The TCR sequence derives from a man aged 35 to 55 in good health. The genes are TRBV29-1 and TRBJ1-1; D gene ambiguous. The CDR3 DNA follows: TGCAGCGTTGTACGTCTTACTTTTGAAGCTTTCTTT. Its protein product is CSVVRLTFEAFF.